This is a list of T cell receptor beta chains from one sample in a study of shared clonotypes between healthy human individuals. Only in-frame clones appear in the TCRdb table, and some are missing; sequencing was by immunoSEQ multiplex PCR. This sample has hundreds of thousands of clones, with about 95% found just once. Sequencing was carried out using naive CD4+ T cells sorted from blood. The receptors were sampled from a woman aged 25 to 39 in good health. The CDR3 runs from the conserved cysteine through the conserved F or W. Fields, in order: J gene, D gene, V gene, clone size, CDR3 protein, CDR3 DNA. The D gene is left open where the match is weak. Some rows have no size entry. The others give once, few or many, or a class for an expanded clone.

J gene: TRBJ2-7; D gene: TRBD2; V gene: TRBV19; clone size: .; CDR3 protein: CASSKSGRAYEQYF; CDR3 DNA: TGTGCCAGTAGTAAAAGCGGGAGAGCCTACGAGCAGTACTTC
J gene: TRBJ2-5; D gene: .; V gene: TRBV6-5; clone size: .; CDR3 protein: CASSQGHQETQYF; CDR3 DNA: TGTGCCAGCAGTCAGGGCCACCAAGAGACCCAGTACTTC
J gene: TRBJ2-5; D gene: .; V gene: TRBV5-1; clone size: .; CDR3 protein: CASTPRSRSAETQYF; CDR3 DNA: TGCGCCAGTACCCCAAGGAGTCGTAGCGCGGAGACCCAGTACTTC
J gene: TRBJ1-5; D gene: .; V gene: TRBV15; clone size: .; CDR3 protein: CATSRAFNRLVQQPQHF; CDR3 DNA: TGTGCCACCAGCAGAGCGTTTAACAGGTTGGTTCAACAGCCCCAGCATTTT
J gene: TRBJ2-7; D gene: .; V gene: TRBV5-1; clone size: once; CDR3 protein: CASSLTGTPYEQYF; CDR3 DNA: TGCGCCAGCAGCTTGACAGGGACCCCATACGAGCAGTACTTC
J gene: TRBJ2-2; D gene: .; V gene: TRBV7-7; clone size: .; CDR3 protein: CASSQSYDTGELFF; CDR3 DNA: TGTGCCAGCAGCCAATCGTATGACACCGGGGAGCTGTTTTTT
J gene: TRBJ2-1; D gene: .; V gene: TRBV7-3; clone size: .; CDR3 protein: CASSINDFATYNEQFF; CDR3 DNA: TGTGCCAGCAGCATCAACGACTTCGCTACCTACAATGAGCAGTTCTTC
J gene: TRBJ2-7; D gene: .; V gene: TRBV18; clone size: .; CDR3 protein: CASSPFPPGGSYEQYF; CDR3 DNA: TGTGCCAGCTCACCATTCCCCCCGGGCGGATCCTACGAGCAGTACTTC
J gene: TRBJ2-6; D gene: .; V gene: TRBV9; clone size: .; CDR3 protein: CASSEGRGTTSSGANVLTF; CDR3 DNA: TGTGCCAGCAGCGAGGGTAGGGGGACCACCTCCTCGGGGGCCAACGTCCTGACTTTC
J gene: TRBJ2-5; D gene: .; V gene: TRBV6-1; clone size: .; CDR3 protein: CASPRQGGTQYF; CDR3 DNA: TGTGCCAGCCCCCGGCAGGGGGGGACCCAGTACTTC
J gene: TRBJ2-3; D gene: .; V gene: TRBV7-9; clone size: .; CDR3 protein: CATTNTDTQYF; CDR3 DNA: TGTGCCACCACTAACACAGATACGCAGTATTTT
J gene: TRBJ2-1; D gene: TRBD1; V gene: TRBV19; clone size: .; CDR3 protein: CASRTTGGTYNEQFF; CDR3 DNA: TGTGCCAGTAGGACGACAGGGGGAACCTACAATGAGCAGTTCTTC
J gene: TRBJ2-7; D gene: .; V gene: TRBV27; clone size: .; CDR3 protein: CASNPQPVPSSYEQYF; CDR3 DNA: TGTGCCAGCAACCCCCAGCCGGTTCCAAGCTCCTACGAGCAGTACTTC
J gene: TRBJ2-1; D gene: TRBD1; V gene: TRBV7-9; clone size: .; CDR3 protein: CASSRPGQGDNEQFF; CDR3 DNA: TGTGCCAGCAGTAGGCCGGGACAGGGTGACAATGAGCAGTTCTTC
J gene: TRBJ2-7; D gene: TRBD1; V gene: TRBV4-1; clone size: .; CDR3 protein: CASSQGQGGSYEQYF; CDR3 DNA: TGCGCCAGCAGCCAAGGACAGGGGGGAAGCTACGAGCAGTACTTC
J gene: TRBJ1-2; D gene: .; V gene: TRBV6-1; clone size: few; CDR3 protein: CASSAQRLTDGYTF; CDR3 DNA: TGTGCCAGCAGTGCGCAACGACTTACGGATGGCTACACCTTC
J gene: TRBJ1-2; D gene: TRBD1; V gene: TRBV28; clone size: .; CDR3 protein: CAATAGTGGLKGYTF; CDR3 DNA: TGTGCCGCTACGGCCGGGACAGGGGGTTTAAAAGGCTACACCTTC
J gene: TRBJ1-3; D gene: .; V gene: TRBV30; clone size: few; CDR3 protein: CAWSVGVGNTIYF; CDR3 DNA: TGTGCCTGGAGTGTGGGGGTTGGAAACACCATATATTTT
J gene: TRBJ2-1; D gene: .; V gene: TRBV9; clone size: .; CDR3 protein: CASSPGTLYNEQFF; CDR3 DNA: TGTGCCAGCAGCCCCGGGACATTATACAATGAGCAGTTCTTC
J gene: TRBJ2-2; D gene: .; V gene: TRBV19; clone size: .; CDR3 protein: CASTKRVTGELFF; CDR3 DNA: TGTGCCAGTACCAAAAGGGTTACCGGGGAGCTGTTTTTT
J gene: TRBJ2-7; D gene: .; V gene: TRBV18; clone size: once; CDR3 protein: CASSPQADYEQYF; CDR3 DNA: TGTGCCAGCTCACCACAGGCAGACTACGAGCAGTACTTC
J gene: TRBJ2-7; D gene: .; V gene: TRBV11-2; clone size: .; CDR3 protein: CASSLSAGLEYEQYF; CDR3 DNA: TGTGCCAGCAGCTTAAGCGCAGGGTTAGAATACGAGCAGTACTTC
J gene: TRBJ2-1; D gene: TRBD2; V gene: TRBV7-6; clone size: .; CDR3 protein: CASSLGGLAWNEQFF; CDR3 DNA: TGTGCCAGCAGCTTAGGGGGACTAGCATGGAATGAGCAGTTCTTC
J gene: TRBJ2-7; D gene: TRBD1; V gene: TRBV11-2; clone size: .; CDR3 protein: CASSLVGTASYEQYF; CDR3 DNA: TGTGCCAGCAGCTTAGTAGGGACAGCAAGCTACGAGCAGTACTTC
J gene: TRBJ1-4; D gene: .; V gene: TRBV18; clone size: .; CDR3 protein: CASSPPLRPSGGEKLFF; CDR3 DNA: TGTGCCAGCTCACCACCGCTTAGGCCTAGTGGTGGTGAAAAACTGTTTTTT
J gene: TRBJ2-5; D gene: .; V gene: TRBV27; clone size: .; CDR3 protein: CASSSITSQETQYF; CDR3 DNA: TGTGCCAGCAGTTCGATCACAAGCCAAGAGACCCAGTACTTC
J gene: TRBJ1-3; D gene: .; V gene: TRBV30; clone size: .; CDR3 protein: CAWGRLSGNTIYF; CDR3 DNA: TGTGCCTGGGGACGCCTCTCTGGAAACACCATATATTTT
J gene: TRBJ1-1; D gene: .; V gene: TRBV18; clone size: .; CDR3 protein: CASSRAGIMNTEAFF; CDR3 DNA: TGTGCCAGCTCACGAGCAGGGATCATGAACACTGAAGCTTTCTTT
J gene: TRBJ2-7; D gene: TRBD2; V gene: TRBV4-1; clone size: .; CDR3 protein: CASSQPGAGDYEQYF; CDR3 DNA: TGCGCCAGCAGCCAACCTGGTGCGGGGGACTACGAGCAGTACTTC
J gene: TRBJ2-7; D gene: TRBD1; V gene: TRBV28; clone size: .; CDR3 protein: CASSSTGGTTREQYF; CDR3 DNA: TGTGCCAGCAGTTCTACAGGGGGCACCACTCGGGAGCAGTACTTC
J gene: TRBJ1-2; D gene: .; V gene: TRBV25-1; clone size: .; CDR3 protein: CASSGQGSSGYTF; CDR3 DNA: TGTGCCAGCAGTGGGCAGGGGTCCTCCGGCTACACCTTC
J gene: TRBJ2-2; D gene: TRBD1; V gene: TRBV28; clone size: .; CDR3 protein: CASSLFGTVRNTGELFF; CDR3 DNA: TGTGCCAGCAGTTTATTTGGGACAGTCCGGAACACCGGGGAGCTGTTTTTT
J gene: TRBJ1-2; D gene: TRBD1; V gene: TRBV9; clone size: .; CDR3 protein: CASSASGTGHGYTF; CDR3 DNA: TGTGCCAGCAGCGCCTCCGGGACAGGGCATGGCTACACCTTC
J gene: TRBJ2-7; D gene: .; V gene: TRBV5-4; clone size: .; CDR3 protein: CASSLAQGGSGEQYF; CDR3 DNA: TGTGCCAGCAGCTTGGCGCAAGGGGGGTCCGGCGAGCAGTACTTC
J gene: TRBJ1-1; D gene: .; V gene: TRBV7-9; clone size: .; CDR3 protein: CASSLGTANTEAFF; CDR3 DNA: TGTGCCAGCAGCTTAGGGACAGCCAACACTGAAGCTTTCTTT
J gene: TRBJ2-7; D gene: TRBD1; V gene: TRBV2; clone size: .; CDR3 protein: CASSGDRYYEQYF; CDR3 DNA: TGTGCCAGCAGCGGGGACAGGTATTACGAGCAGTACTTC
J gene: TRBJ1-1; D gene: .; V gene: TRBV28; clone size: .; CDR3 protein: CASSLAANTEAFF; CDR3 DNA: TGTGCCAGCAGTTTGGCAGCAAACACTGAAGCTTTCTTT
J gene: TRBJ2-2; D gene: TRBD2; V gene: TRBV6-6; clone size: .; CDR3 protein: CASRNVWEGGELFF; CDR3 DNA: TGTGCCAGCAGGAACGTTTGGGAGGGCGGGGAGCTGTTTTTT
J gene: TRBJ1-2; D gene: TRBD1; V gene: TRBV10-2; clone size: once; CDR3 protein: CASSTTGHGYTF; CDR3 DNA: TGCGCCAGCAGTACGACAGGGCATGGCTACACCTTC
J gene: TRBJ1-5; D gene: TRBD1; V gene: TRBV4-1; clone size: .; CDR3 protein: CASRKTGKNQPQHF; CDR3 DNA: TGCGCCAGCAGGAAGACAGGGAAGAATCAGCCCCAGCATTTT
J gene: TRBJ2-2; D gene: TRBD1; V gene: TRBV11-2; clone size: .; CDR3 protein: CASKTRRQGSNTGELFF; CDR3 DNA: TGTGCCAGCAAAACTCGTCGACAGGGTTCGAACACCGGGGAGCTGTTTTTT
J gene: TRBJ1-5; D gene: .; V gene: TRBV6-5; clone size: .; CDR3 protein: CASSFDRNQPQHF; CDR3 DNA: TGTGCCAGCAGCTTTGACAGGAATCAGCCCCAGCATTTT
J gene: TRBJ2-7; D gene: TRBD2; V gene: TRBV16; clone size: .; CDR3 protein: CASSQSGGPRNEQYF; CDR3 DNA: TGTGCCAGCAGCCAATCGGGAGGGCCACGTAACGAGCAGTACTTC
J gene: TRBJ2-5; D gene: .; V gene: TRBV5-1; clone size: .; CDR3 protein: CASSLVVAETQYF; CDR3 DNA: TGCGCCAGCAGCTTGGTAGTGGCAGAGACCCAGTACTTC
J gene: TRBJ1-1; D gene: .; V gene: TRBV18; clone size: few; CDR3 protein: CASSPMNTEAFF; CDR3 DNA: TGTGCCAGCTCACCAATGAACACTGAAGCTTTCTTT
J gene: TRBJ2-6; D gene: .; V gene: TRBV18; clone size: .; CDR3 protein: CASSPRAPSSGANVLTF; CDR3 DNA: TGTGCCAGCTCACCCAGGGCCCCAAGCTCTGGGGCCAACGTCCTGACTTTC
J gene: TRBJ1-1; D gene: .; V gene: TRBV2; clone size: .; CDR3 protein: CASSQENTEAFF; CDR3 DNA: TGTGCCAGCAGTCAGGAAAACACTGAAGCTTTCTTT
J gene: TRBJ1-1; D gene: .; V gene: TRBV6-5; clone size: .; CDR3 protein: CASSSYTNTEAFF; CDR3 DNA: TGTGCCAGCAGTTCGTATACTAACACTGAAGCTTTCTTT
J gene: TRBJ1-5; D gene: TRBD1; V gene: TRBV5-6; clone size: .; CDR3 protein: CASSFKGAYQPQHF; CDR3 DNA: TGTGCCAGCAGCTTCAAGGGGGCTTATCAGCCCCAGCATTTT